Below, 16 T cell receptor beta chains from the same sample are listed, as sequenced in a study of memory CD4+ T cells and cytomegalovirus serostatus. The sort gate was single viable CD3+CD4+CD8-CD45RO+ cells for memory CD4+ T cells. The protocol was immunoSEQ multiplex PCR, while the TCRdb copy is restricted to in-frame clones and leaves out a portion. The data contain some 48,000 clones, roughly 78% of them seen just once; the ten biggest clones take up approximately 0.97%. The sequencing sample was made of memory CD4+ T cells from blood. The receptor set was obtained from an adult in good health and CMV-seronegative.

The chain joins TRBV5-4 to TRBJ1-4; D call uncertain. Germline lookup yields CDR1 SGHNT and CDR2 YYREEE (reference sequence). The CDR3 consists of 14 residues. V shed 0 bases and J shed 5 bases, with 8 bases lying between them. CDR3 DNA: TGTGCCAGCAGCTTGGGGGGTTCCAATGAAAAACTGTTTTTT. Its translation: CASSLGGSNEKLFF.

The chain uses TRBV29-1 and TRBJ1-2; D unclear. In germline, CDR1 is SQVTM, CDR2 ANQGSEA. The CDR3 contains 10 residues. Trimming left V 4 bases short and J 6 bases short, with 6 bases between. The chain's CDR3 is CSVAVNGYTF. The DNA for the CDR3 is TGCAGCGTTGCGGTGAATGGCTACACCTTC. The whole variable domain, remainder taken from reference TRBV29-1 and TRBJ1-2, is SAVISQKPSRDICQRGTSLTIQCQVDSQVTMMFWYRQQPGQSLTLIATANQGSEATYESGFVIDKFPISRPNLTFSTLTVSNMSPEDSSIYLCSVAVNGYTFGSGTRLTVV.

The chain recombines TRBV6-1 with TRBJ1-6, with 7 positions matching TRBD1. Trimming removed 11 bases from V and 14 bases from J; junction bases left unmatched: 15. Germline V gives CDR1 MNHNS, CDR2 SASEGT. This CDR3 has 13 amino acids. The CDR3 loop is CAVTRTGLPTLHF. The CDR3 DNA reads as TGTGCCGTTACCCGGACAGGCCTTCCGACCCTCCACTTT.

The V call is TRBV5-1, the J call TRBJ2-7; D may match TRBD1 or TRBD2 (7 bases each). V lost 4 bases and J 2 bases, leaving 22 bases between the germline ends. The CDR3 consists of 17 residues. The germline V gene encodes CDR1 SGHRS and CDR2 YFSETQ. CDR3 amino acids: CASSRGVGTAGTYEQYF. In nucleotides, the CDR3 is TGCGCCAGCAGCCGGGGGGTGGGGACAGCCGGAACCTACGAGCAGTACTTC.

V gene TRBV5-1 combines with J gene TRBJ2-1; no firm D call. In germline, CDR1 is SGHRS, CDR2 YFSETQ. The CDR3 covers 14 residues. V lost 4 bases and J 0 bases, leaving 8 bases between the germline ends. The CDR3 DNA follows: TGCGCCAGCAGCGGCGGTAACTCCTACAATGAGCAGTTCTTC. Amino acid sequence: CASSGGNSYNEQFF.

This clone appeared a few times. The rearrangement uses TRBV9 and TRBJ2-7, with D possibly called TRBD1 or TRBD2 (5 bases each). The germline V gene has CDR1 SGDLS and CDR2 YYNGEE. This CDR3 is 15 amino acids long. Between the trimmed V and J ends, which lost 4 bases and 2 bases, there was a span of 16 bases. This CDR3 is CASSPLGVRAYEQYF. In DNA form, the CDR3 reads TGTGCCAGCAGCCCCTTGGGGGTGAGGGCCTACGAGCAGTACTTC.

The CDR3 loop is CASSGWRTQYF. The CDR3 bases are TGTGCCAGTTCTGGGTGGCGTACGCAGTATTTT. V usage is TRBV6-6 and J usage is TRBJ2-3; D unclear. Trimming cost V 9 bases and J 8 bases, with 12 bases left between them. Germline V lookup: CDR1 MNHNY, CDR2 SVGAGI (reference sequence). The CDR3 consists of 11 residues.

Note on this clone: The same CDR3 is also encoded by other DNA sequences in this sample. The chain carries TRBV9 and TRBJ2-5; no reliable D call. Germline V lookup: CDR1 SGDLS, CDR2 YYNGEE. The CDR3 has 13 residues. The V and J ends lost 4 bases and 5 bases respectively, with 12 bases between them. The CDR3 nucleotides read TGTGCCAGCAGCCGCCGGTTAGATGAGACCCAGTACTTC. This encodes CASSRRLDETQYF. Full variable domain (remainder filled in from reference TRBV9 and TRBJ2-5): DSGVTQTPKHLITATGQRVTLRCSPRSGDLSVYWYQQSLDQGLQFLIQYYNGEERAKGNILERFSAQQFPDLHSELNLSSLELGDSALYFCASSRRLDETQYFGPGTRLLVL.

This clone was detected only a few times. The V and J genes are TRBV11-2 and TRBJ1-6, with D perhaps matching TRBD1 (5 bases). Trimming pared 5 bases from V and 0 bases from J, leaving 14 bases between. The V gene's germline CDR1 is SGHAT and CDR2 FQNNGV. CDR3 size: 17 residues. Written as DNA, the CDR3 is TGTGCCAGCAGCCCACGGGACCTTAGCTCCTATAATTCACCCCTCCACTTT. As protein: CASSPRDLSSYNSPLHF. Supplemented by reference TRBV11-2 and TRBJ1-6, the full variable domain reads EAGVAQSPRYKIIEKRQSVAFWCNPISGHATLYWYQQILGQGPKLLIQFQNNGVVDDSQLPKDRFSAERLKGVDSTLKIQPAKLEDSAVYLCASSPRDLSSYNSPLHFGNGTRLTVT.

The chain uses TRBV7-2 and TRBJ1-3; D is unresolved. Germline V lookup: CDR1 SGHTA, CDR2 FQGNSA. V lost 0 bases, J lost 13 bases, and 7 bases lay in between. CDR3 length equals 11 residues. The CDR3 is CASSLARGIYF. The CDR3 DNA sequence: TGTGCCAGCAGCTTAGCTCGAGGGATATATTTT.

This clone was counted between two and nine times. The V gene is TRBV4-3, the J gene TRBJ2-7; 7 nucleotides line up with TRBD1. V trimming: 1 base; J trimming: 3 bases; junction bases outside the gene matches: 6. CDR1 is LGHNA, CDR2 YSLEER, per germline. There are 15 residues in the CDR3. The DNA for the CDR3 is TGCGCCAGCAGCCAAGTTTACGGGGACAGCTACGAGCAGTACTTC. Its translation: CASSQVYGDSYEQYF.

The J gene is TRBJ1-2, the V gene TRBV7-2; possible D gene TRBD1, 5 bases. Germline V gene data show CDR1 as SGHTA and CDR2 as FQGNSA. Trimming took 1 base from V and 3 from J, leaving 9 bases between them. This CDR3 has 14 amino acids. The CDR3 spells CASSLEWGDYGYTF. CDR3 coding DNA: TGTGCCAGCAGCTTAGAGTGGGGCGACTATGGCTACACCTTC.

CDR3 bases: TGTGCCAGCAGCTTGGGCGTGGTGTCGCGGACTGAAGCTTTCTTT. Its protein product is CASSLGVVSRTEAFF. The J gene is TRBJ1-1, the V gene TRBV5-6, with D uncertain. The CDR3 totals 15 residues. From germline, CDR1 is SGHDT and CDR2 YYEEEE. The germline V and J ends were trimmed by 0 bases and 5 bases, with 14 bases remaining between them.

The chain joins TRBV30 to TRBJ1-2, with 8 bases matching TRBD1. Trimming removed 8 bases from V and 8 bases from J; junction bases left unmatched: 7. The CDR3 has 11 residues. CDR1 and CDR2 from the germline V gene are GTSNPN and SVGIG (reference sequence). CDR3 nucleotide sequence: TGTGCCGGATCGGGACAGGTCGGCTACACCTTC. Translating it yields CAGSGQVGYTF. The full variable domain, completed using reference TRBV30 and TRBJ1-2, is SQTIHQWPATLVQPVGSPLSLECTVEGTSNPNLYWYRQAAGRGLQLLFYSVGIGQISSEVPQNLSASRPQDRQFILSSKKLLLSDSGFYLCAGSGQVGYTFGSGTRLTVV.

The CDR3, as DNA: TGTGCCAGCAGCGCAATGGGGGCAGACCTAGGTGTAGAGACCCAGTACTTC. Amino acid sequence: CASSAMGADLGVETQYF. The chain combines TRBV5-4 with TRBJ2-5; possibly TRBD1 for D (6 bases). V gave up 4 bases and J gave up 4 bases, with 23 bases separating them. Germline V gives CDR1 SGHNT, CDR2 YYREEE (reference sequence). The CDR3 loop spans 17 amino acids.

The J gene is TRBJ2-1, the V gene TRBV10-3; 7 positions match TRBD2. This CDR3 has 14 residues. The V gene end was trimmed by 5 bases and the J gene end by 0 bases; junction bases not matched to a gene: 1. Germline CDR1 is ENHRY and CDR2 is SYGVKD. The CDR3 bases are TGTGCCATCAGTTGGGGGGGCTCCTACAATGAGCAGTTCTTC. Translated: CAISWGGSYNEQFF.